The 27 T cell receptor beta chains below all came from one sample that was sequenced in a study of beta chain features in type 1 diabetes listed by TCRdb under 2018. The protocol used for the library was the immunoSEQ multiplex PCR assay. The entire isolated RNA was reverse transcribed using the High Capacity cDNA Reverse Transcription Kit, and thus expressed TCRB transcripts were sequenced. In TCRdb, the immuneACCESS table is reduced to in-frame sequences with V and J assigned. These tables do not hold every clone; where another copy was compared, an unresolved V gene accounts for under half, and the others remain unexplained. The sample table contains roughly 50,000 clones; only one count was recorded for 50% to 55% of them. 2% to 3% of the sample is in the top ten clones. What the work shows at the level of the full study, not this receptor alone: In all four CD4+ subsets, TCRB CDR3 length was moderately but significantly shorter in type 1 diabetes patients.

No antigen has been assigned to these receptors. Sequencing was carried out using Tregs from blood. The cell subset or site label of this sample denotes: regulatory CD4+ T cells. The source of these receptors is a woman in her forties with type 1 diabetes.

The chain links TRBV11-2 to TRBJ1-1; D might be TRBD1 (5 bases). With 5 bases removed from V and 5 bases from J, the gap between germline ends came to 15 bases. CDR1 and CDR2 from the germline V gene are SGHAT and FQNNGV. CDR3 size: 14 residues. This chain's CDR3 is CASSLAGTGTEAFF. The CDR3 DNA reads as TGTGCCAGCAGCCTGGCCGGGACTGGGACTGAAGCTTTCTTT.

This sequence joins TRBV6-5 and TRBJ2-5; D possibly corresponds to TRBD1 (5 bases). V was clipped by 4 bases and J by 5 bases, with 11 bases between them. CDR1 and CDR2 (germline): MNHEY, SVGAGI. The CDR3 runs 13 residues. CDR3 coding DNA: TGTGCCAGCAGTTCCAGGGTTATCGAGACCCAGTACTTC. It translates to CASSSRVIETQYF.

The chain employs TRBV7-9 and TRBJ2-5, with D tentatively TRBD1 (5 bases). CDR1 SEHNR and CDR2 FQNEAQ come from the germline V gene (reference sequence). The CDR3 contains 15 residues. The V gene lost 1 base and the J gene lost 2 bases, with 11 bases spanning the gap. DNA for the CDR3: TGTGCCAGCAGCTTAGATGGGGCTGGGCAAGAGACCCAGTACTTC. This sequence encodes CASSLDGAGQETQYF.

The chain employs TRBV5-1 and TRBJ1-1; maybe TRBD1 (5 bases). There are 14 residues in the CDR3. Germline V gene data show CDR1 as SGHRS and CDR2 as YFSETQ. V lost 1 base to trimming and J lost 4 bases, with 11 bases between them. CDR3 sequence: CASSLYGGGTEAFF. DNA of the CDR3: TGCGCCAGCAGCTTGTATGGGGGGGGCACTGAAGCTTTCTTT.

The chain links TRBV7-2 to TRBJ1-2; D is uncertain. The V gene's germline CDR1 is SGHTA and CDR2 FQGNSA. This CDR3 is 13 amino acids long. Between the trimmed V and J ends, which lost 6 bases and 4 bases, there was a span of 12 bases. Here the CDR3 reads CASSPLGPYGYTF. CDR3 in DNA: TGTGCCAGCAGTCCTCTTGGGCCCTATGGCTACACCTTC.

The genes are TRBV6-1 and TRBJ2-1; 10 nucleotides agree with TRBD2. V trimming: 7 bases; J trimming: 4 bases; junction bases outside the gene matches: 7. Germline V gene lookup returns CDR1 MNHNS and CDR2 SASEGT. CDR3 length: 15 amino acids. The DNA for the CDR3 is TGTGCCAGCACCCCCGGGACTAGCGCTTACAATGAGCAGTTCTTC. Protein sequence: CASTPGTSAYNEQFF.

There are many counts of this clone. V and J are TRBV18 and TRBJ1-1; D may be TRBD1 (6 bases). The V gene's germline CDR1 is KGHSH and CDR2 LQKENI. The CDR3 has 17 amino acids. Trimming cost V 0 bases and J 3 bases, with 17 bases left between them. The CDR3 reads CASSPPPAGRGYTEAFF. Written as DNA, the CDR3 is TGTGCCAGCTCACCACCGCCGGCAGGAAGGGGGTACACTGAAGCTTTCTTT. Supplemented by reference TRBV18 and TRBJ1-1, the full variable domain reads NAGVMQNPRHLVRRRGQEARLRCSPMKGHSHVYWYRQLPEEGLKFMVYLQKENIIDESGMPKERFSAEFPKEGPSILRIQQVVRGDSAAYFCASSPPPAGRGYTEAFFGQGTRLTVV.

The chain has TRBV13 and TRBJ2-3; 9 bases line up with TRBD1. There are 16 residues in the CDR3. The junction had 13 bases not matched to a gene; V was cut back by 6 bases and J by 6 bases. The germline CDR1 and CDR2 sequences are PRHDT and FYEKMQ (reference sequence). The chain's CDR3 is CASRRAGTGSQDTQYF. Written as DNA, the CDR3 is TGTGCCAGCAGGCGCGCCGGGACAGGGAGTCAGGATACGCAGTATTTT.

The chain links TRBV18 to TRBJ1-5, with 7 bases that match TRBD1. From germline, CDR1 is KGHSH and CDR2 LQKENI. Trimming took 3 bases from V and 3 from J; bases not matched to a gene: 2. The length of the CDR3 is 14 residues. Here the CDR3 DNA reads TGTGCCAGCTCACCGGGACAGACCAATCAGCCCCAGCATTTT. It specifies CASSPGQTNQPQHF.

The gene calls are TRBV4-3 and TRBJ1-1; maybe TRBD1 (5 bases). V lost 0 bases and J lost 1, with 12 bases in between. Germline loops: CDR1 LGHNA, CDR2 YSLEER. The CDR3 loop spans 16 amino acids. CDR3 sequence reads: CASSQDYSTANTEAFF. CDR3 DNA sequence: TGCGCCAGCAGCCAAGATTACTCGACAGCGAACACTGAAGCTTTCTTT.

Only a few counts were recorded for this clone. The chain recombines TRBV9 with TRBJ2-5; possibly TRBD2 for D (7 bases). This CDR3 is built from 14 residues. Trimming pared 4 bases from V and 5 bases from J, leaving 15 bases between. CDR1 SGDLS and CDR2 YYNGEE come from the germline V gene. CDR3: CASSPGEGSETQYF. The DNA for the CDR3 is TGTGCCAGCAGCCCAGGGGAGGGGTCGGAGACCCAGTACTTC.

The chain uses TRBV29-1 and TRBJ1-2, with 9 bases identical to TRBD1. From germline, CDR1 is SQVTM and CDR2 ANQGSEA. J gave up 6 bases and V 4 bases, and 6 bases lay outside the gene matches. This CDR3 is 13 amino acids long. Here the CDR3 reads CSVVVWTGDGYTF. CDR3 DNA: TGCAGCGTTGTGGTCTGGACAGGGGATGGCTACACCTTC. The full variable domain, with the rest looked up from reference TRBV29-1 and TRBJ1-2, is SAVISQKPSRDICQRGTSLTIQCQVDSQVTMMFWYRQQPGQSLTLIATANQGSEATYESGFVIDKFPISRPNLTFSTLTVSNMSPEDSSIYLCSVVVWTGDGYTFGSGTRLTVV.

The V call is TRBV5-1, the J call TRBJ2-4; 9 nucleotides align to TRBD1. V lost 3 bases, J lost 7 bases, and 8 bases stayed unmatched. This CDR3 region has 15 residues. CDR1 SGHRS and CDR2 YFSETQ come from the germline V gene. Written as DNA, the CDR3 is TGCGCCAGCAGCTCACAGGGGGCGCGGGCGAACATTCAGTACTTC. This codes for CASSSQGARANIQYF.

This clone was found a few times. This rearrangement joins TRBV27 to TRBJ2-6; possible D gene TRBD1, 5 bases. Germline lookup yields CDR1 MNHEY and CDR2 SMNVEV (reference sequence). CDR3 length: 13 amino acids. Deletions cut 10 bases from V and 7 bases from J, with 14 bases between. CDR3 sequence (DNA): TGTGCCACCCTCTCCAGGACAGCCAACGTCCTGACTTTC. Amino acid sequence: CATLSRTANVLTF.

V is TRBV4-2 and J is TRBJ2-7; 10 bases are shared with TRBD1. This CDR3 is 14 amino acids long. V shed 5 bases, J shed 6 bases, and the junction held 7 bases outside the gene matches. The germline V gene has CDR1 LGHNA and CDR2 YNFKEQ. The CDR3 DNA sequence: TGTGCCAGCAGCTCCCGTGGGACAGGGGTCGAGCAGTACTTC. As protein: CASSSRGTGVEQYF.

The rearrangement uses TRBV5-1 and TRBJ2-7; the match to TRBD2 covers 7 bases. Trimming cost V 1 base and J 6 bases; bases outside gene matches: 13. In germline, CDR1 is SGHRS, CDR2 YFSETQ. The CDR3 has 16 amino acids. CDR3: CASSLSPSGAAGEQYF. The CDR3 DNA reads TGCGCCAGCAGCTTGTCCCCTAGCGGAGCCGCGGGCGAGCAGTACTTC.

The V gene is TRBV6-5, the J gene TRBJ2-1; D ambiguous. This CDR3 is 13 amino acids long. V lost 4 bases to trimming and J lost 10 bases, with 14 bases between them. Germline CDR1 and CDR2: MNHEY and SVGAGI. This CDR3 reads CASSWVPGQEQFF. Here the CDR3 DNA reads TGTGCCAGCAGTTGGGTACCTGGGCAGGAGCAGTTCTTC.

This clone was recorded a few times. CDR3 sequence reads: CASKLGQQNEQFF. CDR3 DNA sequence: TGTGCCAGCAAGTTGGGGCAGCAAAATGAGCAGTTCTTC. V usage is TRBV2 and J usage is TRBJ2-1; D possibly corresponds to TRBD1 (5 bases). The CDR3 consists of 13 residues. V was shortened by 7 bases and J by 7 bases, with 14 bases between the two germline ends. Germline assignment: CDR1 SNHLY and CDR2 FYNNEI.

The gene calls are TRBV5-1 and TRBJ1-6; perhaps TRBD1 as D (5 bases). The V end lost 0 bases, the J end lost 8 bases, and 12 bases lay between the germline ends. This CDR3 is built from 15 residues. The germline V gene encodes CDR1 SGHRS and CDR2 YFSETQ. The CDR3 bases are TGCGCCAGCAGCTTGGCCGGGGGGATTTATTCACCCCTCCACTTT. Translation: CASSLAGGIYSPLHF.

The chain combines TRBV11-2 with TRBJ2-7, with 8 nucleotides matching TRBD2. V lost 1 base and J lost 10; bases outside the gene matches: 9. Germline V gives CDR1 SGHAT, CDR2 FQNNGV. This CDR3 spans 14 amino acids. The CDR3 sequence: CASSLGGGPDRQYF. In DNA form, the CDR3 reads TGTGCCAGCAGCTTAGGCGGGGGGCCGGACCGTCAGTACTTC. Full variable domain (remainder filled in from reference TRBV11-2 and TRBJ2-7): EAGVAQSPRYKIIEKRQSVAFWCNPISGHATLYWYQQILGQGPKLLIQFQNNGVVDDSQLPKDRFSAERLKGVDSTLKIQPAKLEDSAVYLCASSLGGGPDRQYFGPGTRLTVT.

V is TRBV5-1 and J is TRBJ2-6, with no clear D. This CDR3 is 16 amino acids long. V was shortened by 2 bases and J by 2 bases, with 11 bases between the two germline ends. Germline CDR1 is SGHRS and CDR2 is YFSETQ. This CDR3 is CASSFTTLPGANVLTF. The CDR3 coding sequence is TGCGCCAGCAGCTTTACTACGCTCCCTGGGGCCAACGTCCTGACTTTC.

The chain's CDR3 is CASSLSQGWGEQFF. The CDR3 region has the DNA TGTGCCAGCAGTTTATCGCAGGGGTGGGGTGAGCAGTTCTTC. The rearrangement joins TRBV27 to TRBJ2-1; D is possibly TRBD1 (6 bases). V lost 0 bases, J lost 9 bases, and 12 bases lay in between. The CDR3 has 14 amino acids. The germline V gene has CDR1 MNHEY and CDR2 SMNVEV (reference sequence).

This clone was detected only a few times. This rearrangement joins TRBV19 to TRBJ2-2; D is uncertain. V lost 3 bases to trimming and J lost 1 base, with 6 bases between them. The germline gives CDR1 LNHDA, CDR2 SQIVND (reference sequence). This CDR3 has 14 residues. CDR3 coding DNA: TGTGCCAGTAGTATCAACTTGAACACCGGGGAGCTGTTTTTT. Translation gives CASSINLNTGELFF.

The chain uses TRBV4-3 and TRBJ2-1; 8 bases are a match to TRBD1. The junction had 6 bases not matched to a gene; V was cut back by 0 bases and J by 2 bases. The CDR3 consists of 17 residues. The V gene's germline CDR1 is LGHNA and CDR2 YSLEER. The CDR3 sequence is CASSQDGGTGTYNEQFF. The DNA for the CDR3 is TGCGCCAGCAGCCAAGATGGGGGGACAGGAACCTACAATGAGCAGTTCTTC.

The J gene is TRBJ1-6, the V gene TRBV7-2, with TRBD1 identical over 7 bases. This CDR3 contains 16 residues. From germline, CDR1 is SGHTA and CDR2 FQGNSA. Germline trimming cut 2 bases from V and 7 bases from J; bases unmatched to any gene: 8. CDR3 nucleotide sequence: TGTGCCAGCAGCTTAACAGGGGTAGGTGAGAATTCACCCCTCCACTTT. Amino acid sequence: CASSLTGVGENSPLHF.

The chain links TRBV2 to TRBJ1-4; TRBD1 matches 9 bases. CDR3 length: 13 residues. The junction had 5 bases not matched to a gene; V was cut back by 8 bases and J by 7 bases. Per the germline V gene, CDR1 is SNHLY and CDR2 is FYNNEI. Here the CDR3 reads CASGGTGREKLFF. CDR3 sequence (DNA): TGTGCCAGCGGTGGGACAGGGCGTGAAAAACTGTTTTTT.

This clone was observed a handful of times. V and J are TRBV28 and TRBJ1-5; 8 bases line up with TRBD1. J lost 5 bases, V lost 6 bases, and 12 bases had no gene match. There are 16 residues in the CDR3. Germline V gives CDR1 MDHEN, CDR2 SYDVKM. DNA for the CDR3: TGTGCCAGCAGGCCGTCCGGGACAGGCCGATATCAGCCCCAGCATTTT. Amino acid sequence: CASRPSGTGRYQPQHF.